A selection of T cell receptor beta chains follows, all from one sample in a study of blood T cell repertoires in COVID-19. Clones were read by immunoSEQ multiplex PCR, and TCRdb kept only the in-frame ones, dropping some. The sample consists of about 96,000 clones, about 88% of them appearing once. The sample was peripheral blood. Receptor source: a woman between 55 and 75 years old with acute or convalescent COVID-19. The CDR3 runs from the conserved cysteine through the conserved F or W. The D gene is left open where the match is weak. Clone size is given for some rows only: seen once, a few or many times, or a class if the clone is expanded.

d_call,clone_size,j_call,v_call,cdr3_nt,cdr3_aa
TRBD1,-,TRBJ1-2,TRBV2,TGTGCCAGCAGTGAGACAGGGTATGGCTACACCTTC,CASSETGYGYTF
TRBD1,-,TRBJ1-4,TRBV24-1,TGTGCCACCAGTGACGCCGGGACAGCTAATGAAAAACTGTTTTTT,CATSDAGTANEKLFF
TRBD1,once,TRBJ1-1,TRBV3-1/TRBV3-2,TGTGCCAGCAGCCGACTGGACAGGGTGAAGGCTGAAGCTTTCTTT,CASSRLDRVKAEAFF
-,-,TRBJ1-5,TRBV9,TGTGCCAGCAGCGCGGGACAAGAGTATCAGCCCCAGCATTTT,CASSAGQEYQPQHF
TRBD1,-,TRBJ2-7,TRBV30,TGTGCCTGGAGTCCCCCGGACAGGGGATACGAGCAGTACTTC,CAWSPPDRGYEQYF
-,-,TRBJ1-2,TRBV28,TGTGCCAGCAGTCCCGTGGAGGTTATCTATGGCTACACCTTC,CASSPVEVIYGYTF
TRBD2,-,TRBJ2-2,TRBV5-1,TGCGCCAGCCGGACTAGCGGGGGGGACCCGAACACCGGGGAGCTGTTTTTT,CASRTSGGDPNTGELFF
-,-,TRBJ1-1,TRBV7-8,TGTGCCAGCAGGACCCACGGGGAACAGGAAGCTTTCTTT,CASRTHGEQEAFF
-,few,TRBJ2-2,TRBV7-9,TGTGCCAGCAGCTTAGGGGGCGAGAGGTCCGGGGAGCTGTTTTTT,CASSLGGERSGELFF
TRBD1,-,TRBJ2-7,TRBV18,TGTGCCAGCTCACCCGGGACAGGCTTCTACGAGCAGTACTTC,CASSPGTGFYEQYF
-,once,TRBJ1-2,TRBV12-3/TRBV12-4,TGTGCCAGCAGCTTAGACAGTAACTATGGCTACACCTTC,CASSLDSNYGYTF
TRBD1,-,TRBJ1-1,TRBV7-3,TGTGCCAGTGCAGGGGGACCGAACACTGAAGCTTTCTTT,CASAGGPNTEAFF
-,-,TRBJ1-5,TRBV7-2,TGTGCCAGCAGCAGACAGTTCAGCAATCAGCCCCAGCATTTT,CASSRQFSNQPQHF
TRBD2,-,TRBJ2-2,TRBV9,TGTGCCAGCAGCTTCTCTAGCGGGGGAGGCGGGGAGCTGTTTTTT,CASSFSSGGGGELFF
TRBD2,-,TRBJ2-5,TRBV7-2,TGTGCCAGCAGCTTAGGAGTAGCGGGGGGGCGGGAGACCCAGTACTTC,CASSLGVAGGRETQYF
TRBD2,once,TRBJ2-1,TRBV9,TGTGCCAGCAGCGTAAGCGGGGTTTACTACAATGAGCAGTTCTTC,CASSVSGVYYNEQFF
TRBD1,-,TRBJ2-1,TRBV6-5,TGTGCCAGCAGTTGGGACAGTGAATCCTACAATGAGCAGTTCTTC,CASSWDSESYNEQFF
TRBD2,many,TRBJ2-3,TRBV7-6,TGTGCCAGCAGCCCAGCGGGGGGGCCGACAGATACGCAGTATTTT,CASSPAGGPTDTQYF
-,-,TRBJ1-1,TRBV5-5,TGTGCCAGCAGCTTGGCGGCTTTAGGGAGTGAAGCTTTCTTT,CASSLAALGSEAFF
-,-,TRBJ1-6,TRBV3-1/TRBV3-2,TGTGCCAGCAGCCAAACAGGGTCCAATAATTCACCCCTCCACTTT,CASSQTGSNNSPLHF
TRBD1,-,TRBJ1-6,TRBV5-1,TGCGCCAGCAGCTCGGGACAGGGGTACAATTCACCCCTCCACTTT,CASSSGQGYNSPLHF
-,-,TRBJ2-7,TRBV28,TGTGCCAGCAGTTTGGTAGTAAACTACGAGCAGTACTTC,CASSLVVNYEQYF
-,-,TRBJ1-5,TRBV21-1,TGTGCCAGCAGCAACCGAAAGAGGGCGGATAGTCAGCCCCAGCATTTT,CASSNRKRADSQPQHF
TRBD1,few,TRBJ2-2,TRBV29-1,TGCAGCGGCAGACAGGGGGTTGGCACCGGGGAGCTGTTTTTT,CSGRQGVGTGELFF
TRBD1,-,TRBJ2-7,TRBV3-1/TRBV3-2,TGTGCCAGCAGCCTGGGACAGGAGTCCTACGAGCAGTACTTC,CASSLGQESYEQYF
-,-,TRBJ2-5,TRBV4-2,TGTGCCAGCAGCTCCCACGGGAGTGCATACCAAGAGACCCAGTACTTC,CASSSHGSAYQETQYF
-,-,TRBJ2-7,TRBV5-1,TGCGCCAGCAGTCCAGGGAATACCTACGAGCAGTACTTC,CASSPGNTYEQYF
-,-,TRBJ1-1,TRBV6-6,TGTGCCACTCGTCTGGGAGGGGAGAACACTGAAGCTTTCTTT,CATRLGGENTEAFF
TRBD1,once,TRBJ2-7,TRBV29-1,TGCAGCGTTGAAGAACAGGGGGCGGGGGAGCAGTACTTC,CSVEEQGAGEQYF
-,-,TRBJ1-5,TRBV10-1,TGCGCCAGCAGTGAGTCGGGAGACGGGAATCAGCCCCAGCATTTT,CASSESGDGNQPQHF
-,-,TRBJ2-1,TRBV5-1,TGCGCCAGCGGACGACAGTACAATGAGCAGTTCTTC,CASGRQYNEQFF
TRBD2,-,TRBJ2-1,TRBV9,TGTGCCAGCAGCGGGTCGGGGGGTTCCTACAATGAGCAGTTCTTC,CASSGSGGSYNEQFF
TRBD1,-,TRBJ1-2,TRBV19,TGTGCCAGCAGCCCGGGACAGGGGGCTTCAAGGGGCTACACCTTC,CASSPGQGASRGYTF
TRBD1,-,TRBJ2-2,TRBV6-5,TGTGCCAGCAGAGCCACACAGGGGTCCCCTGGGGAGCTGTTTTTT,CASRATQGSPGELFF
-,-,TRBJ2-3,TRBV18,TGTGCCAGCTCAACAAGGGACTCCACAGATACGCAGTATTTT,CASSTRDSTDTQYF
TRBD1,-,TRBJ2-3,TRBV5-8,TGTGCCAGCAGCTTCCGGACAGGGGCGACAGATACGCAGTATTTT,CASSFRTGATDTQYF
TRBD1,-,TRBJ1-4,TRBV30,TGTGCCTGGACTGGGGACAGGGTGGATGAAAAACTGTTTTTT,CAWTGDRVDEKLFF
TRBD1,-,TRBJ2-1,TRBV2,TGTGCCAGCAGTTACAGGGGGAGCTCCTACAATGAGCAGTTCTTC,CASSYRGSSYNEQFF
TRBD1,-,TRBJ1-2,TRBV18,TGTGCCAGCTCACCTCAGGGGGGAGGCTACACCTTC,CASSPQGGGYTF
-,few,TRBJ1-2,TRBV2,TGTGCCAGCAGTGATTTTGCCGACATCTATGGCTACACCTTC,CASSDFADIYGYTF
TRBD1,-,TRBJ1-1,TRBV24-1,TGTGCCACCAGTGACTCGGGACAGGGGGCTACTGAAGCTTTCTTT,CATSDSGQGATEAFF
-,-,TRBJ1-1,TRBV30,TGTGCCTGGAGAAAGGAGACTGAAGCTTTCTTT,CAWRKETEAFF
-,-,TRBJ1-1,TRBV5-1,TGCGCCAGCAGCTTGGGGCTCGCGAACACTGAAGCTTTCTTT,CASSLGLANTEAFF
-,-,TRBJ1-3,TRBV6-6,TGTGCCAGCAGTTACTCGAAGACAGGAAACACCATATATTTT,CASSYSKTGNTIYF
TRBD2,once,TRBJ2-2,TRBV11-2,TGTGCCAGCAGCCTGGGGAACCCAGCGGGGGCCGGGGGGGAGCTGTTTTTT,CASSLGNPAGAGGELFF
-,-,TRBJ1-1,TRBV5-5,TGTGCCAGCAGCTCGTCGGCTGAAGCTTTCTTT,CASSSSAEAFF
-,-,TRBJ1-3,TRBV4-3,TGCGCCAGCAGCCAAGATCTTCTTAGCTCTGGAAACACCATATATTTT,CASSQDLLSSGNTIYF
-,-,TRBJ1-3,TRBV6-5,TGTGCCAGCAGTTTTACGGGGGATGGAAACACCATATATTTT,CASSFTGDGNTIYF
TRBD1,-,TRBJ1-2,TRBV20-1,TGCAGTGCTAGAGATCCGGACAGGGGCTTCTTC,CSARDPDRGFF
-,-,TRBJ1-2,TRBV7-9,TGTGCCAGCAGCCCGGGGAGCCCCTATGGCTACACCTTC,CASSPGSPYGYTF
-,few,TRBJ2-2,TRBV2,TGTGCCAGCAGTGGGACAGCCCGGACCGGGGAGCTGTTTTTT,CASSGTARTGELFF
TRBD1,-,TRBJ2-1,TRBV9,TGTGCCAGCAGCGTTACAACCGGGACAGGGTTTAATGAGCAGTTCTTC,CASSVTTGTGFNEQFF
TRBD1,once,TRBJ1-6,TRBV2,TGTGCCAGCAGCGCCGGGACAGGGGTCCGTACCCTCCACTTT,CASSAGTGVRTLHF
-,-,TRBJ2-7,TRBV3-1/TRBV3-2,TGTGCCAGCAGCCAGCCAGCACGCGGGGAGCAGTACTTC,CASSQPARGEQYF
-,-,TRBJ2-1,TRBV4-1,TGCGCCAGCAGCCAACAGGGCGATAGGCCCAATGAGCAGTTCTTC,CASSQQGDRPNEQFF